This T cell receptor beta chain was profiled in a study of blood T cell repertoires in COVID-19. Study-wide context: The cDNA or gDNA used as material had been derived from T cells, B-cell-depleted T cells, or PBMCs.

Authors' data handling: Amplifying reference gene primers gave estimates of nucleated cell counts. Measured with immunoSEQ multiplex PCR; TCRdb has only the in-frame clones, and not every one. That table furnishes V, J and clone size, whereas the DNA furnished D and trimming. This table holds around 60,000 clones, roughly 90% found once. V lost 5 bases, J lost 1 base, and 21 bases lay in between. Germline assignment: CDR1 MNHEY and CDR2 SMNVEV (reference sequence). The CDR3 length is 18 residues. The chain joins TRBV27 to TRBJ2-4; weak D call: TRBD2 (7 bases). The origin of this receptor is a man in his fifties or sixties with acute or convalescent COVID-19. Sequencing used peripheral blood. In nucleotides, the CDR3 is TGTGCCAGCAGTCCCCAGGGCGGGGGCGTTGTGGCCAAAAACATTCAGTACTTC. Translating it yields CASSPQGGGVVAKNIQYF.